This T cell receptor beta chain was profiled in a study of blood T cell repertoires in COVID-19. Study-level information: The United States, Italy and Spain provided the acute and convalescent COVID-19 samples. The analysed material was cDNA or gDNA that came from T cells, B-cell-depleted T cells, or PBMCs.

Methods used by the authors: Using reference gene primer amplification, nucleated cell counts were estimated. The protocol was immunoSEQ multiplex PCR, while the TCRdb copy is restricted to in-frame clones and leaves out a portion. V and J calls and clone size follow that table, whereas D and trimming were derived from the DNA. The profile covers about 74,000 clones, with around 88% appearing a single time and under 2% taken by the ten largest. The sequencing sample was made of peripheral blood. The TCR comes from an elderly woman with active or convalescent COVID-19.

CDR3: CASSLAAGVSYEQYF. DNA of the CDR3: TGTGCCAGCAGCTTAGCAGCGGGAGTCTCCTACGAGCAGTACTTC. V is TRBV7-9 and J is TRBJ2-7; 8 nucleotides align to TRBD2. In germline, CDR1 is SEHNR, CDR2 FQNEAQ (reference sequence). The length of the CDR3 is 15 residues. With 0 bases clipped from V and 0 bases from J, the junction kept 1 base outside the gene matches.